The 9 T cell receptor beta chains reported below all come from one sample, sequenced in a study of CD8 T cells in Susac syndrome (dated by TCRdb to about 2019). Library preparation used the immunoSEQ multiplex PCR assay. RNA was extracted using the RNeasy kit, and about 0.45 to 1 microgram was reverse transcribed with random hexamers. Using fastp at Q25 and MiXCR, TCRdb reprocessed the public reads and kept productive beta chains. All rows with the same CDR3 protein become a single entry with the most common DNA and genes. The sample table shows 250,000 to 350,000 distinct CDR3 sequences, and around 90% are seen once. The ten largest clones capture less than 0.08% of the sample. The sequencing sample was made of CD4+ T cells from PBMCs. The receptors here all came from a human donor with multiple sclerosis.

This chain links TRBV11-2 with TRBJ1-1; 11 nucleotides align to TRBD1. J lost 6 bases, V lost 4 bases, and 10 bases had no gene match. CDR3 length: 16 amino acids. Germline V lookup: CDR1 SGHAT, CDR2 FQNNGV. Here the CDR3 reads CASSSNSGTGGSEAFF. Here the CDR3 DNA reads TGTGCCAGCAGCTCCAATTCCGGGACAGGGGGATCTGAAGCTTTCTTT. Full variable domain (remainder filled in from reference TRBV11-2 and TRBJ1-1): EAGVAQSPRYKIIEKRQSVAFWCNPISGHATLYWYQQILGQGPKLLIQFQNNGVVDDSQLPKDRFSAERLKGVDSTLKIQPAKLEDSAVYLCASSSNSGTGGSEAFFGQGTRLTVV.

The sample holds one count of this clonotype. V is TRBV30 and J is TRBJ2-1, with D maybe TRBD2 (6 bases). The CDR3 contains 12 residues. Per the germline V gene, CDR1 is GTSNPN and CDR2 is SVGIG (reference sequence). Trimming shortened V by 4 bases and J by 8 bases, and 12 bases separated the two germline ends. The CDR3 region has the DNA TGTGCCTGGACTAGTGGGAGGCATGAGCAGTTCTTC. Encoded protein: CAWTSGRHEQFF.

This clonotype came up once. The J gene is TRBJ2-7, the V gene TRBV6-5; the D gene is possibly TRBD1 (5 bases). V gave up 5 bases and J gave up 2 bases, with 16 bases separating them. Germline CDR1 and CDR2: MNHEY and SVGAGI. The CDR3 runs 15 residues. CDR3 nucleotide sequence: TGTGCCAGCAGTACCCGCAGGGTTAAACCCTACGAGCAGTACTTC. This codes for CASSTRRVKPYEQYF.

This chain connects TRBV5-4 to TRBJ2-3, with 8 bases identical to TRBD1. Germline V gene lookup returns CDR1 SGHNT and CDR2 YYREEE (reference sequence). The J segment lost 1 base and the V segment lost 4 bases, leaving 8 bases of the junction unmatched. CDR3 size: 16 residues. Here the CDR3 DNA reads TGTGCCAGCAGCACCTACGTGACAGGGGGCACAGATACGCAGTATTTT. Its protein product is CASSTYVTGGTDTQYF.

This sequence joins TRBV4-1 and TRBJ2-2; the match to TRBD1 covers 10 bases. Germline V lookup: CDR1 MGHRA, CDR2 YSYEKL. The CDR3 covers 15 residues. V was pared by 7 bases and J by 7 bases, with 9 bases of the junction left unmatched. CDR3 DNA: TGCGCCAGCACCCCCGACAGGGGGCATGGCGGGGAGCTGTTTTTT. It translates to CASTPDRGHGGELFF.

The V call is TRBV28, the J call TRBJ1-4; D unclear. Germline V gene sequence: CDR1 MDHEN, CDR2 SYDVKM. This CDR3 has 11 amino acids. Trimming removed 6 bases from V and 7 bases from J, with 6 bases in between. The CDR3 DNA follows: TGTGCCAGCAGGGTTGGTGAAAAACTGTTTTTT. It codes for CASRVGEKLFF. Full variable domain (missing parts from reference TRBV28 and TRBJ1-4): DVKVTQSSRYLVKRTGEKVFLECVQDMDHENMFWYRQDPGLGLRLIYFSYDVKMKEKGDIPEGYSVSREKKERFSLILESASTNQTSMYLCASRVGEKLFFGSGTQLSVL.

The gene calls are TRBV11-1 and TRBJ1-1; D remains ambiguous. This CDR3 is built from 13 residues. The germline gives CDR1 SGHAT, CDR2 FQDESV (reference sequence). V lost 5 bases and J 5 bases, leaving 12 bases between the germline ends. CDR3 protein: CASSPSLRTEAFF. CDR3 nucleotides: TGTGCCAGCAGCCCCTCCCTCCGGACTGAAGCTTTCTTT.

The chain is built from TRBV24-1 and TRBJ1-1; D is unclear. The germline V gene has CDR1 KGHDR and CDR2 SFDVKD. The length of the CDR3 is 13 residues. V lost 0 bases and J 4 bases, leaving 5 bases between the germline ends. In nucleotides, the CDR3 is TGTGCCACCAGTGATTTGCAATCCACTGAAGCTTTCTTT. This translates into CATSDLQSTEAFF.

The chain combines TRBV19 with TRBJ1-1, with 7 bases identical to TRBD1. V lost 3 bases to trimming and J lost 1 base; unmatched junction nucleotides: 5. The CDR3 totals 15 residues. Germline V gene data show CDR1 as LNHDA and CDR2 as SQIVND (reference sequence). The CDR3 DNA is TGTGCCAGTAGTATTCCAGGGGGATCGAACACTGAAGCTTTCTTT. It is translated as CASSIPGGSNTEAFF.